This entry lists 10 T cell receptor beta chains sequenced from one sample in a study of CD8 T cells in ankylosing spondylitis. TCRdb called the 5' RACE reads again in MiXCR, with one record for every CDR3 protein. The data contain 350,000 to 450,000 distinct CDR3 sequences, roughly 26% of them seen just once; the ten biggest clones take up 0.89%. Study results and caveats: Apparently characteristic of ankylosing spondylitis blood was a TCR beta motif (eight highly homologous variants).

The antigens these receptors bind are not known. Sequences were obtained from blood, either unsorted or a sorted T cell fraction (not recorded which). These receptor sequences come from a male donor with ankylosing spondylitis.

The sample holds a few counts of this clonotype. This chain's CDR3 is CSARTRRDRGTEAFF. In nucleotides, the CDR3 is TGCAGTGCTAGGACGCGCCGGGACAGGGGGACTGAAGCTTTCTTT. The rearrangement links TRBV20-1 to TRBJ1-1; 11 bases agree with TRBD1. The CDR3 runs to 15 residues. Germline values: CDR1 DFQATT, CDR2 SNEGSKA (reference sequence). The junction had 8 bases not matched to a gene; V was cut back by 3 bases and J by 5 bases.

The CDR3 sequence: CASSPPERETAEQFF. The DNA for the CDR3 is TGTGCCAGCAGCCCCCCTGAGCGGGAGACAGCTGAGCAGTTCTTC. V gene TRBV4-2 combines with J gene TRBJ2-1; 8 positions agree with TRBD2. Germline V gene lookup returns CDR1 LGHNA and CDR2 YNFKEQ. The junction had 11 bases not matched to a gene; V was cut back by 4 bases and J by 9 bases. CDR3 size: 15 residues.

The chain is built from TRBV10-3 and TRBJ2-1; D is tentatively TRBD1 or TRBD2 (5 bases each). The CDR3 runs 14 residues. Germline V lookup: CDR1 ENHRY, CDR2 SYGVKD. V lost 2 bases and J 5 bases, leaving 10 bases between the germline ends. CDR3 loop: CAISEVQEDNEQFF. For the CDR3, the DNA is TGTGCCATCAGTGAGGTACAGGAGGACAATGAGCAGTTCTTC.

This chain links TRBV11-2 with TRBJ2-7; 10 bases are a match to TRBD2. Germline V gene sequence: CDR1 SGHAT, CDR2 FQNNGV. The CDR3 extends over 15 amino acids. V was pared by 5 bases and J by 2 bases, with 6 bases of the junction left unmatched. The CDR3 region has the DNA TGTGCCAGCAGCGCTCTAGCGGGAGACCCCTACGAGCAGTACGTC. Protein: CASSALAGDPYEQYV.

This clonotype came up a few times. The chain carries TRBV11-2 and TRBJ1-1; D remains ambiguous. Per germline, CDR1 SGHAT and CDR2 FQNNGV. The CDR3 covers 13 residues. V was cut by 0 bases and J by 3 bases, with 5 bases left in between. The CDR3: CASSLDEDTEAFF. The CDR3 nucleotides are TGTGCCAGCAGCTTAGACGAGGACACTGAAGCTTTCTTT.

This clonotype was seen more than once but under ten times. The chain recombines TRBV5-1 with TRBJ1-3; D is ambiguous. V was trimmed by 0 bases and J by 0 bases, leaving 4 bases between them. CDR3 size: 14 residues. CDR1 SGHRS and CDR2 YFSETQ come from the germline V gene. CDR3 sequence: CASSLDLSGNTIYF. CDR3 nucleotides: TGCGCCAGCAGCTTGGACCTCTCTGGAAACACCATATATTTT.

This clonotype has more than one count but fewer than ten. The chain has TRBV5-1 and TRBJ2-1; TRBD1 agrees at 7 bases. V dropped 1 base and J dropped 1; count of bases not matched to a gene: 5. Germline CDR1 is SGHRS and CDR2 is YFSETQ. This CDR3 has 16 amino acids. This chain's CDR3 is CASSLTGDKSYNEQFF. Here the CDR3 DNA reads TGCGCCAGCAGCTTGACAGGGGATAAATCCTACAATGAGCAGTTCTTC.

This clonotype appeared a few times. The genes are TRBV20-1 and TRBJ1-5; TRBD1 matches 7 bases. The germline V gene has CDR1 DFQATT and CDR2 SNEGSKA (reference sequence). The CDR3 runs 14 residues. Trimming took 3 bases from V and 3 from J; bases not matched to a gene: 5. CDR3 region: CSARKTGFNQPQHF. CDR3 bases: TGCAGTGCTAGGAAGACAGGGTTCAATCAGCCCCAGCATTTT.

V and J are TRBV2 and TRBJ2-1; 7 nucleotides align to TRBD1. The CDR3 covers 10 residues. Germline assignment: CDR1 SNHLY and CDR2 FYNNEI. Unmatched junction bases numbered 4, after V lost 4 bases and J lost 16 bases. The CDR3 DNA sequence: TGTGCCAGCAGTGCGGGACAGAATTTCTTC. Translated, it gives CASSAGQNFF. Full variable domain (missing parts from reference TRBV2 and TRBJ2-1): EPEVTQTPSHQVTQMGQEVILRCVPISNHLYFYWYRQILGQKVEFLVSFYNNEISEKSEIFDDQFSVERPDGSNFTLKIRSTKLEDSAMYFCASSAGQNFFGPGTRLTVL.

This clonotype has at least ten counts. The chain couples TRBV27 to TRBJ2-1, with 13 nucleotides matching TRBD2. Germline CDR1 and CDR2: MNHEY and SMNVEV (reference sequence). The junction had 4 bases not matched to a gene; V was cut back by 2 bases and J by 9 bases. The CDR3 runs 15 residues. CDR3 sequence reads: CASSLMGLAGSEQFF. The CDR3 DNA reads TGTGCCAGCAGTTTAATGGGACTAGCGGGATCTGAGCAGTTCTTC.